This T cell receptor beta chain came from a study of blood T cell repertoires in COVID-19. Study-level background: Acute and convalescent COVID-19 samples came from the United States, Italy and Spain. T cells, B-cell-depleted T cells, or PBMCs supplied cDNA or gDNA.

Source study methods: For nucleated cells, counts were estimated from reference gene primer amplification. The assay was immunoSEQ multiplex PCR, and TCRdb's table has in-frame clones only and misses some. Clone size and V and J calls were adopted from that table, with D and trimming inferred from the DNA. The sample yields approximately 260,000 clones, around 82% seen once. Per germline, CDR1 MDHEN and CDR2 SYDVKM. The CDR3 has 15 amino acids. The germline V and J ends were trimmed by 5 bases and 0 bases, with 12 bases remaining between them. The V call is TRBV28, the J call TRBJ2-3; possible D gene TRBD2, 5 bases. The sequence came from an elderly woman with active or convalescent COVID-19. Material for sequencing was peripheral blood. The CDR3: CASSMSGVSTDTQYF. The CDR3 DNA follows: TGTGCCAGCAGTATGAGCGGAGTCAGCACAGATACGCAGTATTTT. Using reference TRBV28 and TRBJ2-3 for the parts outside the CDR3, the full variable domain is DVKVTQSSRYLVKRTGEKVFLECVQDMDHENMFWYRQDPGLGLRLIYFSYDVKMKEKGDIPEGYSVSREKKERFSLILESASTNQTSMYLCASSMSGVSTDTQYFGPGTRLTVL.